A single sample gave rise to the 16 T cell receptor beta chains below, sequenced in a study of blood T cells in healthy people across ages. Through a sample-barcoded 5' primer and a J-beta primer mix, a second PCR was run for about 6 to 11 cycles. MiXCR, applied by TCRdb to the 5' RACE reads, yields one record per CDR3 protein. The sample gives approximately 730,000 distinct CDR3 sequences, 53% of which show up once; roughly 37% is in the top ten. The sample consisted of blood. These receptors were taken from a man older than 75 in good health.

This clonotype was observed a handful of times. The V and J genes are TRBV7-9 and TRBJ2-1, with D possibly matching TRBD2 (6 bases). V gave up 1 base and J gave up 7 bases, with 14 bases separating them. The CDR3 contains 15 residues. CDR1 and CDR2 from the germline V gene are SEHNR and FQNEAQ (reference sequence). The CDR3 loop reads CASSLVQAAGNEQFF. DNA for the CDR3: TGTGCCAGCAGCTTAGTACAGGCCGCGGGGAATGAGCAGTTCTTC. Complete variable domain (other parts from reference TRBV7-9 and TRBJ2-1): DTGVSQNPRHKITKRGQNVTFRCDPISEHNRLYWYRQTLGQGPEFLTYFQNEAQLEKSRLLSDRFSAERPKGSFSTLEIQRTEQGDSAMYLCASSLVQAAGNEQFFGPGTRLTVL.

This clonotype occurred a few times. The genes are TRBV11-2 and TRBJ2-6; D may be TRBD1 (6 bases). Between the trimmed V and J ends, which lost 5 bases and 2 bases, there was a span of 22 bases. Looked up from germline, CDR1 is SGHAT and CDR2 is FQNNGV. The CDR3 spans 19 residues. CDR3 protein: CASSLGAGDIRAGANVLTF. The CDR3 DNA is TGTGCCAGCAGCCTCGGGGCAGGGGACATCCGGGCTGGGGCCAACGTCCTGACTTTC.

This chain uses TRBV6-5 with TRBJ2-5; TRBD2 agrees at 7 bases. The CDR3 loop spans 15 amino acids. Germline CDR1 MNHEY, CDR2 SVGAGI. With V trimmed by 4 bases and J by 3 bases, 8 bases remained unmatched. The CDR3 sequence: CASSLLSSGKETQYF. CDR3 in DNA: TGTGCCAGCAGTTTACTCTCTAGCGGCAAAGAGACCCAGTACTTC.

This clonotype was seen a handful of times. V usage is TRBV24-1 and J usage is TRBJ2-1; TRBD2 matches at 8 bases. With V trimmed by 3 bases and J by 1 base, 4 bases remained unmatched. CDR1 and CDR2 from the germline V gene are KGHDR and SFDVKD. The CDR3 runs 16 residues. The CDR3 protein is CATSDPTSGSYNEQFF. CDR3 nucleotides: TGTGCCACCAGTGATCCCACTAGCGGATCCTACAATGAGCAGTTCTTC.

This clonotype was observed a handful of times. The V gene is TRBV4-1, the J gene TRBJ2-5; TRBD2 agrees at 8 bases. V lost 3 bases and J lost 4; bases outside the gene matches: 4. Germline CDR1 reads MGHRA; CDR2 reads YSYEKL. There are 14 residues in the CDR3. The CDR3 DNA reads TGCGCCAGCAGCCACTTAGCGGGAACAGAGACCCAGTACTTC. Its translation: CASSHLAGTETQYF.

The rearrangement links TRBV6-5 to TRBJ1-2; 9 bases align to TRBD1. The trim removed 0 bases at V and 6 bases at J, leaving 8 bases unmatched. Germline assignment: CDR1 MNHEY and CDR2 SVGAGI. The CDR3 loop spans 16 amino acids. Here the CDR3 reads CASSYSGGQGGDGYTF. CDR3 DNA sequence: TGTGCCAGCAGTTACTCGGGGGGACAGGGAGGAGATGGCTACACCTTC.

The genes are TRBV6-1 and TRBJ2-1; D is possibly TRBD2 (6 bases). The CDR3 has 15 amino acids. V lost 4 bases, J lost 4 bases, and 14 bases lay in between. The germline V gene encodes CDR1 MNHNS and CDR2 SASEGT. The CDR3, as DNA: TGTGCCAGCAGTGTTCTCGGAAGCGGGTACAATGAGCAGTTCTTC. The encoded protein is CASSVLGSGYNEQFF.

The rearrangement joins TRBV5-4 to TRBJ2-1, with D tentatively TRBD1 or TRBD2 (5 bases each). CDR1 and CDR2 (germline): SGHNT, YYREEE (reference sequence). This CDR3 region has 13 residues. V was pared by 4 bases and J by 6 bases, with 11 bases between. For the CDR3, the DNA is TGTGCCAGCAGCCGAGGGGTTTCCAATGAGCAGTTCTTC. Protein sequence: CASSRGVSNEQFF.

The chain has TRBV5-1 and TRBJ2-1; the match to TRBD2 covers 7 bases. Germline V gene data show CDR1 as SGHRS and CDR2 as YFSETQ. Trimming cost V 0 bases and J 9 bases; bases outside gene matches: 6. The CDR3 length is 14 residues. The CDR3: CASSLGLALGEQFF. The CDR3 DNA is TGCGCCAGCAGCTTGGGACTAGCTCTAGGTGAGCAGTTCTTC.

V gene TRBV29-1 combines with J gene TRBJ2-3, with 7 bases fitting TRBD2. Trimming took 5 bases from V and 3 from J; bases not matched to a gene: 23. The CDR3 length is 19 residues. The germline V gene encodes CDR1 SQVTM and CDR2 ANQGSEA. CDR3 DNA sequence: TGCAGCGTTTTATCCCCTTTTACAGAAACAGGCGGGGGAACAGATACGCAGTATTTT. Translation: CSVLSPFTETGGGTDTQYF.

The V and J genes are TRBV25-1 and TRBJ2-3, with a possible D match to TRBD1 (5 bases). The V gene lost 3 bases and the J gene lost 8 bases, with 9 bases spanning the gap. The CDR3 sequence is 12 residues long. CDR1 MGHDK and CDR2 SYGVNS come from the germline V gene. In DNA, the CDR3 is TGTGCCAGCAGTGACGGCAGGGTTACGCAGTATTTT. Translating it yields CASSDGRVTQYF.

The chain links TRBV28 to TRBJ1-6; D gene unclear. Germline CDR1 and CDR2: MDHEN and SYDVKM. This CDR3 region has 14 residues. Trimming took off 4 bases at V and 6 bases at J, with 10 bases between the two ends. Written as DNA, the CDR3 is TGTGCCAGCAGTTGGACCCGGGCTAATTCACCCCTCCACTTT. Residues: CASSWTRANSPLHF.

The chain combines TRBV20-1 with TRBJ2-7; 10 bases are a match to TRBD2. The CDR3 loop spans 17 amino acids. With 5 bases clipped from V and 0 bases from J, the junction kept 13 bases outside the gene matches. In germline, CDR1 is DFQATT, CDR2 SNEGSKA (reference sequence). The DNA of the CDR3 is TGCAGTGCTTCCGGGACTAGCGTGAGCGGGAGCTCCTACGAGCAGTACTTC. Translating it yields CSASGTSVSGSSYEQYF.

The chain links TRBV5-6 to TRBJ2-1; no firm D call. This CDR3 region has 13 residues. V lost 4 bases and J 7 bases, leaving 12 bases between the germline ends. CDR1 and CDR2 (germline): SGHDT, YYEEEE. The CDR3 DNA follows: TGTGCCAGCAGCATTCGGACCGAGAATGAGCAGTTCTTC. It codes for CASSIRTENEQFF.

This clonotype has a handful of counts. Here the CDR3 reads CASKIGGSSDEQFF. In nucleotides, the CDR3 is TGTGCCAGCAAAATAGGGGGCTCTTCGGATGAGCAGTTCTTC. The genes are TRBV6-1 and TRBJ2-1; 7 bases agree with TRBD1. The junction had 11 bases not matched to a gene; V was cut back by 7 bases and J by 8 bases. The germline V gene has CDR1 MNHNS and CDR2 SASEGT. This CDR3 is built from 14 residues.

The CDR3 coding sequence is TGTGCCAGCAGCCAAGTAACTCAGGCTTCCGAGCAGTACTTC. It specifies CASSQVTQASEQYF. V usage is TRBV14 and J usage is TRBJ2-5; no firm D call. The end of the DNA is better explained by TRBJ2-7, so the J call may be wrong. Germline V gene lookup returns CDR1 SGHDN and CDR2 FVKESK. The CDR3 is 14 amino acids.